This TCR beta chain was sequenced during a study of beta chain features in type 1 diabetes. Trimming stripped 0 bases from V and 9 bases from J, with 6 bases between. From germline, CDR1 is SGHAT and CDR2 FQNNGV. There are 12 residues in the CDR3. As every portion of the isolated RNA was reverse transcribed, the sequencing read expressed TCRB transcripts. Libraries were prepared by immunoSEQ multiplex PCR; TCRdb keeps only in-frame clonotypes and omits some of them. The sample has 500,000 to 700,000 clones, around 15% seen once; the top ten hold under 0.095%. The rearrangement uses TRBV11-2 and TRBJ2-1; unclear D gene. This clonotype was obtained from a man between 18 and 35 years old in good health. The sample comprised naive CD4+ T cells from blood. The chain's CDR3 is CASSLEFGEQFF. CDR3 in DNA: TGTGCCAGCAGCTTAGAGTTTGGTGAGCAGTTCTTC.